The clone carrying this T cell receptor (beta chain) showed up just a few times. The library targeted TCRbeta and was prepared with unique molecular identifiers. MiXCR was run by TCRdb on the PCR reads, yielding one entry per CDR3 protein. Altogether roughly 610,000 distinct CDR3 sequences are present, roughly a tenth being singletons, with the ten largest covering less than 5%. Germline V gives CDR1 SGHRS, CDR2 YFSETQ. The CDR3 covers 17 residues. Germline trimming cut 3 bases from V and 7 bases from J; bases unmatched to any gene: 15. These data belong to a study of T-cell reconstitution after alpha-beta-depleted transplantation in children.

The clonotype comes from a human donor who donated a stem cell graft to a child with acute myeloid leukemia. The sequencing here drew on PBMCs from the stem cell graft donor, taken from the stem cell graft. The gene calls are TRBV5-1 and TRBJ2-1, with 8 bases matching TRBD1. The CDR3: CASSSHPGTGLGNEQFF. As DNA, the CDR3 is TGCGCCAGCAGCTCGCATCCCGGGACAGGCCTCGGGAATGAGCAGTTCTTC.